Sequencing of this T cell receptor beta chain was carried out in a study of blood T cell repertoires in COVID-19 (dated by TCRdb to the early 2020s). Regarding the complete study: Collaborator samples came from the United States, Italy and Spain and covered acute and convalescent phases of COVID-19. The prospective study material was composed of cDNA or gDNA derived from T cells, B-cell-depleted T cells, or PBMCs. Subjects who had been exposed to COVID-19, were actively infected with it, or had recovered from it provided the deeply sampled blood TCRbeta repertoires that made up the dataset. A freely available public database, intended as a resource for researchers studying the immune response to SARS-CoV-2, is where the repertoires were released. Samples came from the ongoing ImmuneRACE study (first 160 participants) plus 1,254 subjects from 6 global collaborators. A de-identified subject ID, COVID-19 status, age in years and sex were almost always included in the sample metadata. Where available, HLA class I and class II types were taken from metadata supplied by the sample provider and were not determined by assay-based typing. Study-wide findings and limitations: Clinical and demographic metadata were provided uncurated, with the amount varying by source and participant.

Note on this clone: Its specific antigen is unknown. No base qualities exist here, and no much larger clone lies one base off it.

The CDR3, from cysteine to phenylalanine, totals 14 residues. Of all the DNA, just the CDR3 is kept, 42 bases in frame from base 1. CDR1 and CDR2 (LNHDA, SQIVND) derive from the germline V gene (reference sequence). V sheds 2 bases and J sheds 0 bases, leaving 7 bases between their ends. TCRbeta CDR3 regions were amplified from genomic DNA by means of the immunoSEQ Assay, a bias-controlled multiplex PCR. In the original analysis: The number of nucleated cells in each sample was estimated from the amplification of reference gene primers within the assay. To quantify the absolute abundance of each unique TCRbeta CDR3 rearrangement, sequence reads were collapsed and filtered. For each sample, productive Simpson clonality was calculated as the square root of Simpson's diversity index over productive rearrangements. As stored in TCRdb, this immuneACCESS dataset retains in-frame rearrangements with V and J assigned. A fraction of the clones does not appear; measured against another copy, unresolved V genes explain less than half of the discrepancy, and the remainder lacks a known reason. The V and J calls and clone size were taken over from that table, and D and trimming were inferred from the DNA. The sample yields more than 85,000 clones; approximately 70% were counted once. Of the sample, around 7.3% is held by the ten largest clones.

Whole blood was collected in K2EDTA tubes by collaborating institutions according to the institutions' own protocols. Collaborator samples were shipped for TCRbeta analysis as frozen whole blood, isolated PBMCs, or DNA extracted from either sample type. The rearrangement joined TRBV19 to TRBJ1-1, with no confidently assigned D gene. The receptor was derived from a woman in her sixties or seventies with acute or convalescent COVID-19. The sample taken for sequencing was peripheral blood. The DNA sequence is TGTGCCAGTAGTATATCTAATTTGAACACTGAAGCTTTCTTT. Its coded protein is CASSISNLNTEAFF.